These T cell receptor beta chains were read from a single sample in a study of blood T cell repertoires in COVID-19. The table came from immunoSEQ multiplex PCR; TCRdb's copy has only in-frame clones and leaves some out. This sample has 140,000 to 150,000 clones, with about 86% found just once. Sequencing input: peripheral blood. These TCRs come from a human donor in a cohort sampled during active COVID-19. Each CDR3 is given with its conserved first and last residue. A D gene is named only where the DNA matches it firmly. For some rows the clone size is stated as once, few or many, or as a class when expanded; others skip it.

-,once,12,TRBV6-5,TRBJ1-4,TGTGCCAGCAGTTTTTGGGAGGGAAAACTGTTTTTT,CASSFWEGKLFF
TRBD1,-,14,TRBV28,TRBJ1-6,TGTGCCAGCAGCCCGGACAGGGTATATTCACCCCTCCACTTT,CASSPDRVYSPLHF
TRBD2,-,15,TRBV28,TRBJ2-7,TGTGCCAGCAGTCCACAACTAGCGGGAGAGTACGAGCAGTACTTC,CASSPQLAGEYEQYF
-,many,11,TRBV28,TRBJ2-1,TGTGCCAGCAGCTACAGGGATGAGCAGTTCTTC,CASSYRDEQFF
TRBD2,-,14,TRBV6-5,TRBJ2-5,TGTGCCAGCCGGACCAGCGGGAGGGGGGAGGCCCAGTACTTC,CASRTSGRGEAQYF
TRBD1,-,13,TRBV5-5,TRBJ2-7,TGTGCCAGCAGCTTGGCGGACAGGGACGAGCAGTACTTC,CASSLADRDEQYF
-,-,16,TRBV19,TRBJ2-3,TGTGCCAGTAGTCCAGGACAGCTGAGCTACACAGATACGCAGTATTTT,CASSPGQLSYTDTQYF
-,-,12,TRBV28,TRBJ2-7,TGTGCCAGCAGTTTAGATCGGGACGAGCAGTACTTC,CASSLDRDEQYF
-,few,13,TRBV5-5,TRBJ1-5,TGTGCCAGCAGCTTACAGGGCTATCAGCCCCAGCATTTT,CASSLQGYQPQHF
-,-,13,TRBV27,TRBJ2-7,TGTGCCAGCAGTCAGACAGGAAACGGCGAGCAGTACTTC,CASSQTGNGEQYF
-,-,14,TRBV2,TRBJ2-3,TGTGCCAGCAGTGGGTTACAGGGCACAGATACGCAGTATTTT,CASSGLQGTDTQYF
-,-,13,TRBV23-1,TRBJ1-3,TGCGCCAGCAGTCAAGACAGCAGAAACACCATATATTTT,CASSQDSRNTIYF
TRBD1,-,11,TRBV29-1,TRBJ2-7,TGCAGCGTTGCAGGGGGCTACGAGCAGTACTTC,CSVAGGYEQYF
TRBD2,once,17,TRBV28,TRBJ2-3,TGTGCCAGCAGTTTACCGCGGGGGACCCCCAGCACAGATACGCAGTATTTT,CASSLPRGTPSTDTQYF
TRBD1,-,17,TRBV28,TRBJ1-5,TGTGCCAGCAGCCATGGTGGGACAGCGACTGGCAATCAGCCCCAGCATTTT,CASSHGGTATGNQPQHF
TRBD2,-,12,TRBV5-1,TRBJ2-2,TGCGCCAGCAGGACTAGCTACGGGGAGCTGTTTTTT,CASRTSYGELFF
TRBD2,-,18,TRBV9,TRBJ2-2,TGTGCCAGCAGCGCCCGGACTAGCGGGAGTGGTGGCACCGGGGAGCTGTTTTTT,CASSARTSGSGGTGELFF
TRBD1,-,15,TRBV7-7,TRBJ2-5,TGTGCCAGCAGCCTACGTACAGGGGGATCAGAGACCCAGTACTTC,CASSLRTGGSETQYF
TRBD2,few,13,TRBV11-2,TRBJ2-7,TGTGCCAGCGCGGGAGGATCGGGAAGCGAGCAGTACTTC,CASAGGSGSEQYF
TRBD1,-,12,TRBV2,TRBJ2-7,TGTGCCAGCAGGGACAGGGCCTACGAGCAGTACTTC,CASRDRAYEQYF
TRBD2,-,16,TRBV7-3,TRBJ2-1,TGTGCCAGCAGCTTACTTCGGACTAGCGGGAGAAATGAGCAGTTCTTC,CASSLLRTSGRNEQFF
-,-,12,TRBV12-3/TRBV12-4,TRBJ1-2,TGTGCCAGCAGCCAGGGGTCTTTTGGCTACACCTTC,CASSQGSFGYTF
TRBD2,-,18,TRBV28,TRBJ2-3,TGTGCCAGCAGTTTCGCTAGCGGGAGGGCAGGGGCCGGGGATACGCAGTATTTT,CASSFASGRAGAGDTQYF
TRBD1,-,16,TRBV5-1,TRBJ1-5,TGCGCCAGCAGCCCGGGGACAGGGGGCCTCAATCAGCCCCAGCATTTT,CASSPGTGGLNQPQHF
-,few,14,TRBV13,TRBJ1-1,TGTGCCAGCAGTCTGGAGGGGGGGACGGCTGAAGCTTTCTTT,CASSLEGGTAEAFF
TRBD1,few,15,TRBV5-4,TRBJ1-2,TGTGCCAGCAGCTCTCGGACAGGTTCCAACTATGGCTACACCTTC,CASSSRTGSNYGYTF
TRBD2,-,14,TRBV13,TRBJ2-7,TGTGCCAGCAGCGGAGGGACTAGAAGGTACGAGCAGTACTTC,CASSGGTRRYEQYF
TRBD1,few,15,TRBV28,TRBJ2-7,TGTGCCAGCAACTCCCTCGGGACAGCATTATACGAGCAGTACTTC,CASNSLGTALYEQYF
TRBD2,-,15,TRBV2,TRBJ2-5,TGTGCCAGCAGGGGGGCTAGCGGGAGGCAAGAGACCCAGTACTTC,CASRGASGRQETQYF
-,-,13,TRBV6-5,TRBJ1-5,TGTGCCAGCAGTTACTCGAGAGGCCAGCCCCAGCATTTT,CASSYSRGQPQHF
-,-,16,TRBV6-2/TRBV6-3,TRBJ2-7,TGTGCCAGCAGTTTCTCAGGGGCGGGACCTTCCTACGAGCAGTACTTC,CASSFSGAGPSYEQYF
TRBD1,-,14,TRBV5-1,TRBJ2-7,TGCGCCAGCAGCTTTACAGGGGGCGTTTACGAGCAGTACTTC,CASSFTGGVYEQYF
-,-,15,TRBV19,TRBJ1-3,TGTGCCAGTAGTATAGCTTGGAGCTCTGGAAACACCATATATTTT,CASSIAWSSGNTIYF
TRBD1,once,17,TRBV28,TRBJ1-1,TGTGCCAGCAGTCCGACCGCTTTGGGACAGGGAAGCGCTGAAGCTTTCTTT,CASSPTALGQGSAEAFF
-,-,15,TRBV28,TRBJ1-6,TGTGCCAGCACTTCCCTCACAGGGAGGGTCTCACCCCTCCACTTT,CASTSLTGRVSPLHF
-,-,16,TRBV1,TRBJ2-3,TGCACCAGCAGCACCGGGAAGGGCCGAAGCACAGATACGCAGTATTTT,CTSSTGKGRSTDTQYF
TRBD2,-,16,TRBV7-2,TRBJ2-7,TGTGCCAGCAGCACCCAAGGGGGACTAGCGGGTTCCGAGCAGTACTTC,CASSTQGGLAGSEQYF
-,-,14,TRBV4-3,TRBJ2-7,TGCGCCAGCAGCCAAGAAGGGAGCTTTGTGAAGCAGTACTTC,CASSQEGSFVKQYF
-,-,14,TRBV27,TRBJ1-1,TGTGCCAGCAGTTCACTCCTCGGGAACACTGAAGCTTTCTTT,CASSSLLGNTEAFF
-,-,14,TRBV18,TRBJ2-5,TGTGCCAGCTCACTCGGGACTGTTGTGGAGACCCAGTACTTC,CASSLGTVVETQYF
TRBD2,-,15,TRBV28,TRBJ2-7,TGTGCCAGCAGTCTGACTAGCGGGAGGGCGGGCGAGCAGTACTTC,CASSLTSGRAGEQYF
TRBD2,-,18,TRBV24-1,TRBJ2-3,TGTGCCACCAGTGACTACCAACATAGCGGGAGGGGCACAGATACGCAGTATTTT,CATSDYQHSGRGTDTQYF
TRBD1,-,17,TRBV4-3,TRBJ2-1,TGCGCCAGCAGCCAAGATGAGGACAGGGCAAACTACAATGAGCAGTTCTTC,CASSQDEDRANYNEQFF
-,-,14,TRBV28,TRBJ2-4,TGTGCCAGCAGTTCGGTCCTAGCCAAAAACATTCAGTACTTC,CASSSVLAKNIQYF
-,once,15,TRBV18,TRBJ1-1,TGTGCCAGCTCACCAACGAGCACAGCGGACACTGAAGCTTTCTTT,CASSPTSTADTEAFF
-,-,12,TRBV7-2,TRBJ2-7,TGTGCCAGCAGCCCCCAGCGCTACGAGCAGTACTTC,CASSPQRYEQYF
-,-,13,TRBV5-1,TRBJ1-6,TGCGCCAGCAGCTTGGAAGACAACTTCCCCCTCCACTTT,CASSLEDNFPLHF